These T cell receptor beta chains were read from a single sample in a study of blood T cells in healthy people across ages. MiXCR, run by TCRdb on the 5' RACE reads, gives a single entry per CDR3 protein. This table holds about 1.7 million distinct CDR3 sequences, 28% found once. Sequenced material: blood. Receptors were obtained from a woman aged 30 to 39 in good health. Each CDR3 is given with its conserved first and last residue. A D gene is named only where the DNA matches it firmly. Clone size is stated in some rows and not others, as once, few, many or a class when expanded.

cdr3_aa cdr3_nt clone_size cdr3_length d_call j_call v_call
CASSPGPLGEQYF TGCGCCAGCAGCCCAGGGCCCCTGGGGGAGCAGTACTTC . 13 . TRBJ2-7 TRBV5-1
CSAREQGAFSELFF TGCAGTGCTAGAGAACAGGGGGCGTTCTCGGAACTGTTTTTT . 14 TRBD1 TRBJ1-4 TRBV20-1
CSARDVFGTRTGNEQFF TGCAGTGCTAGAGATGTATTCGGGACTAGGACGGGCAATGAGCAGTTCTTC . 17 TRBD2 TRBJ2-1 TRBV20-1
CASSQPAGQETQYF TGCGCCAGCAGCCAACCGGCAGGGCAAGAGACCCAGTACTTC . 14 . TRBJ2-5 TRBV5-1
CASSPQGDRDTEAFF TGCGCCAGCAGCCCCCAGGGTGATCGGGACACTGAAGCTTTCTTT . 15 . TRBJ1-1 TRBV5-1
CATSDYDRGAGANVLTF TGTGCCACCAGTGATTACGACAGGGGCGCTGGGGCCAACGTCCTGACTTTC many 17 TRBD1 TRBJ2-6 TRBV24-1
CASSLGAGGRSGEQYF TGTGCCAGCAGCTTAGGGGCGGGAGGGCGATCGGGGGAGCAGTACTTC . 16 TRBD2 TRBJ2-4 TRBV7-2
CASSSTDGSSYEQYF TGTGCCAGCAGTTCCACGGACGGAAGCTCCTACGAGCAGTACTTC . 15 . TRBJ2-7 TRBV12-3/TRBV12-4
CASSSRGGAYEQYF TGTGCCAGCAGCTCCAGGGGGGGGGCCTACGAGCAGTACTTC many 14 . TRBJ2-7 TRBV3-1
CASSLTRRDTQYF TGTGCCAGCAGCTTAACTCGCCGGGATACGCAGTATTTT many 13 . TRBJ2-3 TRBV7-3
CASSPHGSSGRKNEQFF TGTGCCAGCAGCCCTCATGGGTCTAGCGGGAGGAAGAATGAGCAGTTCTTC . 17 TRBD2 TRBJ2-1 TRBV4-2
CGLAGGFQETQYF TGTGGACTAGCGGGGGGTTTCCAAGAGACCCAGTACTTC few 13 TRBD2 TRBJ2-5 TRBV29-1
CASTIGTSGTTQYF TGCGCCAGCACTATAGGGACTAGCGGGACTACGCAGTATTTT . 14 TRBD2 TRBJ2-3 TRBV5-1
CASSAGTVGNQPQHF TGTGCCAGCAGTGCTGGGACAGTTGGGAATCAGCCCCAGCATTTT . 15 TRBD1 TRBJ1-5 TRBV2
CATSRGGQVGDYGYTF TGTGCCACCAGCAGAGGGGGGCAGGTAGGGGACTATGGCTACACCTTC . 16 . TRBJ1-2 TRBV15
CASSLEATSSYNEQFF TGCGCCAGCAGCTTGGAAGCCACGAGCTCCTACAATGAGCAGTTCTTC . 16 . TRBJ2-1 TRBV5-1
CASVKGWGRDNEQFF TGTGCCAGCGTGAAGGGGTGGGGGCGAGACAATGAGCAGTTCTTC . 15 . TRBJ2-1 TRBV28
CSAGQQGYEQYF TGCAGTGCTGGCCAACAGGGATATGAGCAGTACTTC . 12 . TRBJ2-4 TRBV20-1
CASSLGPGGINNEQFF TGCGCCAGCAGCTTGGGTCCGGGGGGCATAAACAATGAGCAGTTCTTC few 16 . TRBJ2-1 TRBV5-1
CASSRDRTQETQYF TGTGCCAGCAGTAGGGACAGGACACAAGAGACCCAGTACTTC many 14 TRBD1 TRBJ2-5 TRBV7-9
CASSSRVARYNEQFF TGTGCCAGCAGCTCCAGGGTAGCCCGGTACAATGAGCAGTTCTTC few 15 . TRBJ2-1 TRBV7-2
CASSRGSGNHEQFF TGCGCCAGCAGCCGAGGTTCCGGGAACCATGAGCAGTTCTTC once 14 . TRBJ2-1 TRBV4-3
CASSEGSRAYEQYF TGTGCCAGCAGTGAAGGCTCCAGGGCCTACGAGCAGTACTTC . 14 . TRBJ2-7 TRBV2
CATTGTKNTGELFF TGTGCCACGACCGGGACAAAGAACACCGGGGAGCTGTTTTTT . 14 . TRBJ2-2 TRBV12-3/TRBV12-4
CANSLVADRVGANEKLFF TGTGCCAACAGCTTAGTCGCGGACAGGGTTGGTGCTAATGAAAAACTGTTTTTT . 18 TRBD1 TRBJ1-4 TRBV7-6
CASGPDSSYTEAFF TGTGCTAGTGGACCGGACAGTTCTTACACTGAAGCTTTCTTT . 14 . TRBJ1-1 TRBV12-5
CASSRTTQATAEAFF TGTGCCAGCAGTCGCACAACTCAGGCGACGGCTGAAGCTTTCTTT . 15 . TRBJ1-1 TRBV28
CASSQSAGIEQFF TGTGCCAGCAGCCAATCGGCGGGTATTGAGCAGTTCTTC . 13 . TRBJ2-1 TRBV3-1
CASSPGQGYGYTF TGTGCCAGCAGCCCGGGACAGGGCTATGGCTACACCTTC many 13 TRBD1 TRBJ1-2 TRBV5-1